This entry lists 7 T cell receptor beta chains sequenced from one sample in a study of OX40 agonist ivuxolimab in advanced cancers. Libraries were constructed by the immunoSEQ multiplex PCR assay. TCRdb limited this immuneACCESS table to in-frame rearrangements with V and J called. A share of clones is missing; checked studies link under half to unresolved V genes, and the rest is unexplained. This sample is represented by over 30,000 clones; around 85% of them were singletons. The ten largest account for roughly 15% of the sample. The specimen comprised CD4+ or CD8+ T cells sorted from blood, sampled in a trial of the OX40 agonist ivuxolimab. The receptor set was obtained from an adult with an advanced solid tumor such as melanoma, head and neck, liver or kidney cancer.

The chain combines TRBV10-1 with TRBJ2-3; 10 nucleotides match TRBD2. CDR1 and CDR2 from the germline V gene are WNHNN and SYGVQD (reference sequence). J lost 7 bases, V lost 3 bases, and 7 bases had no gene match. The CDR3 has 15 amino acids. In nucleotides, the CDR3 is TGCGCCAGCAGTGAAAGCGGGGGGGCCAGGCATACGCAGTATTTT. It is translated as CASSESGGARHTQYF.

This chain links TRBV11-2 with TRBJ2-7; 9 nucleotides agree with TRBD1. The CDR3 runs 14 residues. The J segment lost 3 bases and the V segment lost 4 bases, leaving 4 bases of the junction unmatched. Per germline, CDR1 SGHAT and CDR2 FQNNGV. The CDR3 protein is CASSSGQGIYEQYF. The CDR3 DNA is TGTGCCAGCAGCTCGGGACAGGGTATCTACGAGCAGTACTTC.

The chain joins TRBV11-1 to TRBJ2-5; possibly TRBD1 for D (5 bases). Trimming removed 3 bases from V and 2 bases from J, with 13 bases in between. The CDR3 totals 15 residues. Germline V gives CDR1 SGHAT, CDR2 FQDESV (reference sequence). CDR3 residues: CASSFDRQFQETQYF. CDR3 sequence (DNA): TGTGCCAGCAGCTTTGACAGACAATTTCAAGAGACCCAGTACTTC.

The chain has TRBV4-1 and TRBJ2-2; 7 positions match TRBD1. After removal of 0 bases from V and 5 bases from J, the junction contained 15 bases not matched to a gene. The germline gives CDR1 MGHRA, CDR2 YSYEKL. This CDR3 spans 19 amino acids. The chain's CDR3 is CASSQEVHGTDLKTGELFF. The CDR3 DNA sequence: TGCGCCAGCAGCCAAGAAGTTCATGGGACAGACTTAAAGACCGGGGAGCTGTTTTTT.

This chain joins TRBV7-8 and TRBJ1-1; D is ambiguous. The germline CDR1 and CDR2 sequences are SGHVS and FQNEAQ. The CDR3 is made up of 14 amino acids. Trimming removed 5 bases from V and 0 bases from J, with 10 bases in between. The DNA of the CDR3 is TGTGCCAGCAGCAAGACTTGGTTGAACACTGAAGCTTTCTTT. It codes for CASSKTWLNTEAFF.

There are a few counts of this clone. The chain combines TRBV19 with TRBJ2-7; TRBD2 agrees at 7 bases. This CDR3 is 15 amino acids long. V gave up 3 bases and J gave up 2 bases; unmatched junction bases: 7. Germline V gene lookup returns CDR1 LNHDA and CDR2 SQIVND (reference sequence). As DNA, the CDR3 is TGTGCCAGTAGTATGGCCGGGACTACCACCTACGAGCAGTACTTC. As protein: CASSMAGTTTYEQYF.

As DNA, the CDR3 is TGTGCCTACAACCCAACAGGGTCAAGTTCCTGGCCCCTCCACTTT. Amino acid sequence: CAYNPTGSSSWPLHF. V usage is TRBV30 and J usage is TRBJ1-6; maybe TRBD1 (6 bases). Trimming stripped 7 bases from V and 13 bases from J, with 26 bases between. This CDR3 region has 15 residues. Germline CDR1 and CDR2: GTSNPN and SVGIG (reference sequence).